This T cell receptor (beta chain) is drawn from a study of regulatory T cells in long-lasting Graves disease. Combining iRepertoire HTBI primers with Arm-PCR of CDR3 regions, the authors built TCR beta libraries. TCRdb reanalysed the multiplex PCR reads using MiXCR and keeps one entry per CDR3 protein. This table holds about 420,000 distinct CDR3 sequences, about 17% found once. Time point described: newly diagnosed GD, antithyroid drugs for less than 3 months. Generation of the TCR library employed RNA extracted from PBMCs. Trimming took off 5 bases at V and 2 bases at J, with 10 bases between the two ends. CDR1 and CDR2 (germline): SGHTA, FQGNSA. This CDR3 contains 15 residues. This sample was also put to use in a study of T cells in Graves' hyperthyroidism and ophthalmopathy.

Specimen: peripheral blood mononuclear cells (PBMCs), collected at new diagnosis, from a patient treated with antithyroid drugs. The chain recombines TRBV7-2 with TRBJ2-6; possibly TRBD1 for D (6 bases). This receptor was obtained from a woman aged 18-29 years with Graves disease. As DNA, the CDR3 is TGTGCCAGCAGCGCGCAGGGGACTGGGGCCAACGTCCTGACTTTC. It translates to CASSAQGTGANVLTF. Full variable domain (rest looked up from reference TRBV7-2 and TRBJ2-6): GAGVSQSPSNKVTEKGKDVELRCDPISGHTALYWYRQSLGQGLEFLIYFQGNSAPDKSGLPSDRFSAERTGGSVSTLTIQRTQQEDSAVYLCASSAQGTGANVLTFGAGSRLTVL.